This T cell receptor (beta chain) appears in the sequencing data of a study of control samples from healthy donors and cancer patients. The length of the CDR3 is 13 residues. The J segment lost 3 bases and the V segment lost 5 bases, leaving 3 bases of the junction unmatched. CDR1 and CDR2 (germline): SGHTA, FQGTGA. Produced via immunoSEQ multiplex PCR; TCRdb's table is partial and in-frame only. The sample includes roughly 95,000 clones, 80% to 90% of them seen just once. For this clone: Other DNA sequences in the sample encode the same CDR3.

The clonotype comes from a man aged 25 to 40 in good health. The sequenced sample consisted of blood. The rearrangement joins TRBV7-3 to TRBJ2-7, with 8 bases aligning to TRBD1. CDR3 amino acids: CASSLTGGYEQYF. The CDR3 bases are TGTGCCAGCAGCCTCACAGGGGGCTACGAGCAGTACTTC.